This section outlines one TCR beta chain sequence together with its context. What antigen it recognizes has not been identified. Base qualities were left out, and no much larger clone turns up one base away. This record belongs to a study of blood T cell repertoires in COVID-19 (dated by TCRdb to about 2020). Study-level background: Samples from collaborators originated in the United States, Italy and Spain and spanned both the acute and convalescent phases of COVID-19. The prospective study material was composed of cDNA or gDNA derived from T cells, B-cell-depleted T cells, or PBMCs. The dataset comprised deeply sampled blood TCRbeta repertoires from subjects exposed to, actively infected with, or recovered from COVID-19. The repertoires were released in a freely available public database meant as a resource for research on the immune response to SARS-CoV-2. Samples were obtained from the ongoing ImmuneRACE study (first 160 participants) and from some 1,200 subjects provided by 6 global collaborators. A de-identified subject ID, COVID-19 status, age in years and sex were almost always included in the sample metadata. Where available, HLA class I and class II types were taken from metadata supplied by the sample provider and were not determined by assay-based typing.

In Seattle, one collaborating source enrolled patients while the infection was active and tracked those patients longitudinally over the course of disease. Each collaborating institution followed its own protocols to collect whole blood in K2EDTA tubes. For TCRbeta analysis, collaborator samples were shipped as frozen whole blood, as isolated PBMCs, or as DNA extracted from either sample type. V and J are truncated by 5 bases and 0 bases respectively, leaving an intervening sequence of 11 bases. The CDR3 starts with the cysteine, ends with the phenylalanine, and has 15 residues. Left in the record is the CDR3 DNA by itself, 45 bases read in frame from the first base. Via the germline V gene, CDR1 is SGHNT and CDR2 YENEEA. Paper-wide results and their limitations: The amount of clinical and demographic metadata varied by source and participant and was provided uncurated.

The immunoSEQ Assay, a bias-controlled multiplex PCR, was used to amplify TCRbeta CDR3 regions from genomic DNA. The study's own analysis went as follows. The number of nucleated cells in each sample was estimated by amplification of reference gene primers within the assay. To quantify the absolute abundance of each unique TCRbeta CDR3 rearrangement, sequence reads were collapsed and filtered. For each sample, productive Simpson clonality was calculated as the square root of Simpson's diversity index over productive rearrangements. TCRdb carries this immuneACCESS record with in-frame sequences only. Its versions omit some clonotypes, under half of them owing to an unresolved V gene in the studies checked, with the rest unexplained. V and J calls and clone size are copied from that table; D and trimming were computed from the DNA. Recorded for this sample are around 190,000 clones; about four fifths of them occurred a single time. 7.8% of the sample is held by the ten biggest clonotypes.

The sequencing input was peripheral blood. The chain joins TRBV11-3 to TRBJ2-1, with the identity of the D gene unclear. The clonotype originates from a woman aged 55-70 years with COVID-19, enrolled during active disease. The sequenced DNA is TGTGCCAGCAGCCCCCGTAGGAGCTCCTACAATGAGCAGTTCTTC. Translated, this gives CASSPRRSSYNEQFF. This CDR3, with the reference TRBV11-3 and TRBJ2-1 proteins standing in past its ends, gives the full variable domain EAGVVQSPRYKIIEKKQPVAFWCNPISGHNTLYWYLQNLGQGPELLIRYENEEAVDDSQLPKDRFSAERLKGVDSTLKIQPAELGDSAVYLCASSPRRSSYNEQFFGPGTRLTVL.